This T cell receptor beta chain stems from a study of blood T cell repertoires in COVID-19. Background on the study: The study drew acute and convalescent COVID-19 samples from the United States, Italy and Spain. From T cells, B-cell-depleted T cells, or PBMCs came the material, which was cDNA or gDNA.

Method: immunoSEQ multiplex PCR; TCRdb's copy keeps in-frame clones and lacks some. The repertoire has 250,000 to 300,000 clones, over 65% of them found once; the top ten carry about 5%. The table lists this clone with a count of one. This receptor was obtained from a man aged 60 to 75 who had recovered from COVID-19. The sample was peripheral blood.

The CDR3 loop reads CATSRPTTSGGALQQFF. The CDR3 region has the DNA TGTGCCACCAGCAGGCCCACCACTAGCGGGGGGGCCTTACAGCAGTTCTTC. The rearrangement uses TRBV15 and TRBJ2-1, with 13 bases identical to TRBD2. V was clipped by 3 bases and J by 11 bases; unmatched bases: 13. From germline, CDR1 is LNHNV and CDR2 YYDKDF (reference sequence). CDR3 length equals 17 residues.